This T cell receptor (beta chain) comes out of a study of T cells after yellow fever vaccination. TCRdb processed the 5' RACE reads anew with MiXCR; each CDR3 protein has one entry. The sample has hundreds of thousands of distinct CDR3 sequences; under 20% are singletons. The study's findings and limits: Shared CD4/CD8 clonotypes were a small share, likely from convergent recombination.

The CDR3 contains 12 residues. CDR1 and CDR2 (germline): SQVTM, ANQGSEA. J was trimmed by 4 bases and V by 7 bases; bases with no gene match: 5. On this clonotype: Its cognate antigen is unknown.

The gene calls are TRBV29-1 and TRBJ1-1, with 8 bases lining up with TRBD1. This receptor was taken from a man aged 18 to 35 who received the YFV17D yellow fever vaccine. The starting material was PBMCs, obtained before the yellow fever booster vaccination. DNA for the CDR3: TGCAGCGGACAGGGGCATTTCACTGAAGCTTTCTTT. It codes for CSGQGHFTEAFF.